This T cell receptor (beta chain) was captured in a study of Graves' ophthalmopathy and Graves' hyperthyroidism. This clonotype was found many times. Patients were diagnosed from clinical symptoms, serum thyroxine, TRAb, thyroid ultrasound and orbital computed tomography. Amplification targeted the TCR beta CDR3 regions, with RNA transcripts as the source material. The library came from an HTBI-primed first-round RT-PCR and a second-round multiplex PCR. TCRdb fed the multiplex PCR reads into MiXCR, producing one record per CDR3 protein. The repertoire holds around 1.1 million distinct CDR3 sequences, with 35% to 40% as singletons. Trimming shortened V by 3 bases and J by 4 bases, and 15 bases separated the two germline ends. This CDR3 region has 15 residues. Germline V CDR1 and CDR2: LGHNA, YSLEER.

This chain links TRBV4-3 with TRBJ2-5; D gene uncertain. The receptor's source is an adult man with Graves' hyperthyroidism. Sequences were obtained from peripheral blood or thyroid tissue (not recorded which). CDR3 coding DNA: TGCGCCAGCAGCCAGGCGGACCTACCGCGAGAGACCCAGTACTTC. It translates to CASSQADLPRETQYF.